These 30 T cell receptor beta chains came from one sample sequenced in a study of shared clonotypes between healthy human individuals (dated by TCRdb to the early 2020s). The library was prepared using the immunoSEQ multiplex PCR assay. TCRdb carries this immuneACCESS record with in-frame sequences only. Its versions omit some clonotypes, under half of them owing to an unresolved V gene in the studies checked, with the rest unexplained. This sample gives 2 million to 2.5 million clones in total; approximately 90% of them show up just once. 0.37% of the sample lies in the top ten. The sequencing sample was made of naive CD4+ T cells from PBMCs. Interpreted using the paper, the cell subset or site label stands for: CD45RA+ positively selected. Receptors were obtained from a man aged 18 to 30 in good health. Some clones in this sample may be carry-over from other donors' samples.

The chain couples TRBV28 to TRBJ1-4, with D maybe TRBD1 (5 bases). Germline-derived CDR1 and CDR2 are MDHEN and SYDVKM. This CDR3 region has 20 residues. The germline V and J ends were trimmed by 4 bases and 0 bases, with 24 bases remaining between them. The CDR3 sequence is CASSSPYSTPGLTTNEKLFF. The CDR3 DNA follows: TGTGCCAGCAGTTCCCCTTACTCGACTCCGGGACTCACAACTAATGAAAAACTGTTTTTT.

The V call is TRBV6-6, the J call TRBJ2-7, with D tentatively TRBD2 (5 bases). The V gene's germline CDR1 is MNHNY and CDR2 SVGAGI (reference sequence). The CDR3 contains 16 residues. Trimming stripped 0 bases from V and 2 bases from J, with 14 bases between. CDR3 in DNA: TGTGCCAGCAGTTACTCGAATCGGGGAGACCCCTACGAGCAGTACTTC. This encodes CASSYSNRGDPYEQYF.

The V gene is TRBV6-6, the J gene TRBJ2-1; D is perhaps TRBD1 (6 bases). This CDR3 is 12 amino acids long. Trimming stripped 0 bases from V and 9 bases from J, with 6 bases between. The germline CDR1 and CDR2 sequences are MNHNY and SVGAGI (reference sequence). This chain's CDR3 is CASSYSGGEQFF. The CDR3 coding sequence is TGTGCCAGCAGTTACTCAGGGGGTGAGCAGTTCTTC.

CDR3 loop: CASSTPGVAKNIQYF. Here the CDR3 DNA reads TGTGCCAGTAGTACTCCAGGGGTTGCCAAAAACATTCAGTACTTC. V is TRBV19 and J is TRBJ2-4, with D possibly matching TRBD1 (6 bases). This CDR3 is 15 amino acids long. Germline assignment: CDR1 LNHDA and CDR2 SQIVND (reference sequence). V was pared by 4 bases and J by 1 base, with 11 bases between.

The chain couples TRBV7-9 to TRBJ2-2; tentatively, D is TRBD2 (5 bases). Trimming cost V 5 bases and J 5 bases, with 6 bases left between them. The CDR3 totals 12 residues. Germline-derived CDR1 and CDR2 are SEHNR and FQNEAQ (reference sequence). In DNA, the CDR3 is TGTGCCAGCAGCCGAGGGACCGGGGAGCTGTTTTTT. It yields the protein CASSRGTGELFF.

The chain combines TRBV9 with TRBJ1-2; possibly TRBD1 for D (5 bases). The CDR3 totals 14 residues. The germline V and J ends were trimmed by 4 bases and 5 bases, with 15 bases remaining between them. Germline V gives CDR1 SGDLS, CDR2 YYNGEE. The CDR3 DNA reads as TGTGCCAGCAGCCCATCTCACGGGGGATATGGCTACACCTTC. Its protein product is CASSPSHGGYGYTF.

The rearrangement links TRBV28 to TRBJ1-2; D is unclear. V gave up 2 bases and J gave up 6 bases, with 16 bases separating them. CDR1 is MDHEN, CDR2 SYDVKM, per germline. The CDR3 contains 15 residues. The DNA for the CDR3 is TGTGCCAGCAGTTTACCCCAATCGGGAGGGAATGGCTACACCTTC. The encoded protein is CASSLPQSGGNGYTF.

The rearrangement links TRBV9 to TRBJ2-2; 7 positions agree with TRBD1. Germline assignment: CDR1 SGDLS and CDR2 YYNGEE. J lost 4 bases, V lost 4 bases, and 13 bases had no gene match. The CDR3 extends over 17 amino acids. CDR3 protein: CASSTPSSGGATGELFF. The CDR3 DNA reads TGTGCCAGCAGCACCCCCTCTTCAGGGGGAGCCACCGGGGAGCTGTTTTTT.

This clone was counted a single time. CDR3 protein: CASSRGQPVNYGYTF. CDR3 bases: TGCGCCAGCAGCAGAGGTCAACCAGTTAACTATGGCTACACCTTC. The chain links TRBV5-1 to TRBJ1-2; D uncertain. CDR1 and CDR2 (germline): SGHRS, YFSETQ. The CDR3 covers 15 residues. The ends were cut back, 4 bases at V and 1 base at J, with 14 bases in the middle.

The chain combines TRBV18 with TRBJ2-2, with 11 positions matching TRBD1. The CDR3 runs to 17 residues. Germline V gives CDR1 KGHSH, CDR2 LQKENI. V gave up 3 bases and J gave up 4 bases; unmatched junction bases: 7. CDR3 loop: CASSPNPGQGGTGELFF. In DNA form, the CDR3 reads TGTGCCAGCTCACCCAACCCGGGACAGGGGGGCACCGGGGAGCTGTTTTTT.

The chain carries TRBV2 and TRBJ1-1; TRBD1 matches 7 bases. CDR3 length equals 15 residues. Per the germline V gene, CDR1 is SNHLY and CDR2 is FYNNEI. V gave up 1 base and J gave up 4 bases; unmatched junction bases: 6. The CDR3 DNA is TGTGCCAGCAGTGAAGTAAGGCAGGGGGGCACTGAAGCTTTCTTT. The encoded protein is CASSEVRQGGTEAFF.

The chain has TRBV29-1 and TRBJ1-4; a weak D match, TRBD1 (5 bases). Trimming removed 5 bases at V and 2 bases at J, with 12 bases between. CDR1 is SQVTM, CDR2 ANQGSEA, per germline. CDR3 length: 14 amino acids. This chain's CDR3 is CSVREGPTNEKLFF. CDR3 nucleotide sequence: TGCAGCGTTAGAGAGGGGCCGACTAATGAAAAACTGTTTTTT. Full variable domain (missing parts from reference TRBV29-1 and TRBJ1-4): SAVISQKPSRDICQRGTSLTIQCQVDSQVTMMFWYRQQPGQSLTLIATANQGSEATYESGFVIDKFPISRPNLTFSTLTVSNMSPEDSSIYLCSVREGPTNEKLFFGSGTQLSVL.

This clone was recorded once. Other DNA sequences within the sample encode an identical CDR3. The CDR3 is CASSGQGSGNTIYF. The CDR3 bases are TGTGCCAGCAGCGGACAAGGCTCTGGAAACACCATATATTTT. This chain links TRBV9 with TRBJ1-3; D not resolved. Looked up from germline, CDR1 is SGDLS and CDR2 is YYNGEE. Trimming stripped 3 bases from V and 0 bases from J, with 7 bases between. This CDR3 spans 14 amino acids.

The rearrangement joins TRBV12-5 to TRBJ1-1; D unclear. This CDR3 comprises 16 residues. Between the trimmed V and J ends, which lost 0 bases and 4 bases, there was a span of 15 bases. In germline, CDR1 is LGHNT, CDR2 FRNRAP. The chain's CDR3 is CASGLVTWADATEAFF. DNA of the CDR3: TGTGCTAGTGGTTTGGTAACTTGGGCAGACGCCACTGAAGCTTTCTTT.

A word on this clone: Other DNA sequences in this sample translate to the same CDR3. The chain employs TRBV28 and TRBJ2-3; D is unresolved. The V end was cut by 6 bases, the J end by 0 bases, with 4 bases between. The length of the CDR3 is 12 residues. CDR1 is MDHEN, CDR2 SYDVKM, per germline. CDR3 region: CASRRSTDTQYF. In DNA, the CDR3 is TGTGCCAGCAGGAGGAGCACAGATACGCAGTATTTT.

The CDR3: CASSQNRGQGAFF. The CDR3 DNA reads TGTGCCAGCAGCCAAAACAGGGGACAGGGAGCTTTCTTT. V gene TRBV7-9 combines with J gene TRBJ1-1; 9 positions match TRBD1. V was clipped by 5 bases and J by 10 bases; unmatched bases: 8. CDR3 length: 13 residues. Germline V gene lookup returns CDR1 SEHNR and CDR2 FQNEAQ (reference sequence).

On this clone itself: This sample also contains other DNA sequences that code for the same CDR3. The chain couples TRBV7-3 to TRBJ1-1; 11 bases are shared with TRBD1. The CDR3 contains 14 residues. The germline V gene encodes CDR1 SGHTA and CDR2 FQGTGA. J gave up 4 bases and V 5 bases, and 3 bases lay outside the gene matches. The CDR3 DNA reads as TGTGCCAGCAGCCGGGACAGGGGGTCCACTGAAGCTTTCTTT. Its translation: CASSRDRGSTEAFF.

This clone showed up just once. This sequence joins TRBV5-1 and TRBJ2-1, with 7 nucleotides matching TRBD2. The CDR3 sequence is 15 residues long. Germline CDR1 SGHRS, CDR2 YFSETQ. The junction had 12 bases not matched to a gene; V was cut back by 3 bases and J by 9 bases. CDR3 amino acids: CASSSLAEEVGEQFF. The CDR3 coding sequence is TGCGCCAGCAGCTCCCTAGCGGAGGAGGTCGGTGAGCAGTTCTTC.

CDR3 residues: CASSTSGTYEQYF. In DNA form, the CDR3 reads TGTGCCAGCAGCACCTCCGGAACCTACGAGCAGTACTTC. V gene TRBV7-9 combines with J gene TRBJ2-5, with D unclear. The J call is uncertain, as TRBJ2-7 better fits the DNA end. CDR3 length: 13 amino acids. Germline loops: CDR1 SEHNR, CDR2 FQNEAQ (reference sequence).

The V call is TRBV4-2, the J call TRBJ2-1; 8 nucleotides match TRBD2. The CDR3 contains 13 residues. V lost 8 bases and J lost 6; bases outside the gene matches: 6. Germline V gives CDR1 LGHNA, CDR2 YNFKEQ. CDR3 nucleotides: TGTGCCAGCCAACTAGCGGAGGTCAATGAGCAGTTCTTC. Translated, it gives CASQLAEVNEQFF.

In nucleotides, the CDR3 is TGTGCCAGCAGCTTAGCAGCCCTCGGACAGCCCCAGCATTTT. Protein sequence: CASSLAALGQPQHF. V and J are TRBV7-8 and TRBJ1-5, with unresolved D. Germline loops: CDR1 SGHVS, CDR2 FQNEAQ. The CDR3 runs 14 residues. Trimming removed 0 bases from V and 7 bases from J, with 10 bases in between.

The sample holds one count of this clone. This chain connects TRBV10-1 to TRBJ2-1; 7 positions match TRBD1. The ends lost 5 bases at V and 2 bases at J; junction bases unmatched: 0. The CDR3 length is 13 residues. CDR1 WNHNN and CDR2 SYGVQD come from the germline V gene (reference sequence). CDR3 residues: CASSTGAYNEQFF. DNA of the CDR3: TGCGCCAGCAGTACAGGGGCCTACAATGAGCAGTTCTTC.

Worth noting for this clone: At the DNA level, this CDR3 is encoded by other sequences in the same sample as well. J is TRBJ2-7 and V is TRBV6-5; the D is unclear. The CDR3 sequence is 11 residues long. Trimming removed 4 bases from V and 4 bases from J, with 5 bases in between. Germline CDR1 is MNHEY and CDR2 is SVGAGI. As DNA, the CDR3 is TGTGCCAGCAGTTCAACTTACGAGCAGTACTTC. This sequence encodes CASSSTYEQYF.

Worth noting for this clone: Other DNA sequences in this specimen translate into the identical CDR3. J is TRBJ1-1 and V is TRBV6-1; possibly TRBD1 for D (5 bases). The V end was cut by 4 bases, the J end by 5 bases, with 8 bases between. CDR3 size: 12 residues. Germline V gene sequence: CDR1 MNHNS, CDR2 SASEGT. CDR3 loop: CASSVRVTEAFF. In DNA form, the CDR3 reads TGTGCCAGCAGTGTCAGGGTTACTGAAGCTTTCTTT.

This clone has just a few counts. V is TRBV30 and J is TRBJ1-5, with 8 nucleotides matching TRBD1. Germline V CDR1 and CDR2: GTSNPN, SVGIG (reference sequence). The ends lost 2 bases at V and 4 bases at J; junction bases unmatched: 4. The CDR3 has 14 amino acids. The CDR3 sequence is CAWSLQGGNQPQHF. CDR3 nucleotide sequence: TGTGCCTGGAGTTTACAGGGGGGGAATCAGCCCCAGCATTTT.

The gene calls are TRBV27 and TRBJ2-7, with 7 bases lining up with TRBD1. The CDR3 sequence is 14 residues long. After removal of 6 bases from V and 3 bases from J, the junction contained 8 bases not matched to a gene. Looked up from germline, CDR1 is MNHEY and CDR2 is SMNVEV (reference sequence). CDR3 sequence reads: CASSPPTGRYEQYF. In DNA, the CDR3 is TGTGCCAGCAGCCCCCCGACAGGGCGCTACGAGCAGTACTTC.

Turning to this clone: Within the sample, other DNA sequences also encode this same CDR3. CDR3 protein: CASSLTGNNYGYTF. CDR3 DNA: TGTGCCAGCAGCTTAACAGGGAATAACTATGGCTACACCTTC. This rearrangement joins TRBV7-3 to TRBJ1-2; D is uncertain. This CDR3 spans 14 amino acids. V shed 0 bases and J shed 1 base, with 6 bases lying between them. Germline CDR1 reads SGHTA; CDR2 reads FQGTGA.

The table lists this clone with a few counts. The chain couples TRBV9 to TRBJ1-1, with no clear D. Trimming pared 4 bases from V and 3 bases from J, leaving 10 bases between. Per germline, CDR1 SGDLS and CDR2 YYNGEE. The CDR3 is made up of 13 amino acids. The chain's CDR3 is CASSLGVDTEAFF. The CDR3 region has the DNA TGTGCCAGCAGCCTCGGGGTGGACACTGAAGCTTTCTTT.

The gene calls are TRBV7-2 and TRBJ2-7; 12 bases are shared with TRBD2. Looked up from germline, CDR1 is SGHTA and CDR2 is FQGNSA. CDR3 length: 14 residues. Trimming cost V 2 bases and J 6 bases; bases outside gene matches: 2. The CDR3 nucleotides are TGTGCCAGCAGCTTACAACTAGCGGGAGGCGAGCAGTACTTC. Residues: CASSLQLAGGEQYF.

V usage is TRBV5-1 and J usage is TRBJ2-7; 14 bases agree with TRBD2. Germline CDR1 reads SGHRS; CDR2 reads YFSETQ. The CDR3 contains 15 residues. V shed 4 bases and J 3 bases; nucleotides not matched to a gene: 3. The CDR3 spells CASSAGLAGVYEQYF. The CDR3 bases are TGCGCCAGCAGCGCGGGACTAGCGGGAGTCTACGAGCAGTACTTC.